The 2 T cell receptor beta chains in this list originate from one sample, sequenced in a study of T-cell memory formation after mild COVID-19. TCRdb passed the 5' RACE reads through MiXCR, listing each CDR3 protein once. Of 250,000 to 350,000 distinct CDR3 sequences in the sample, about a sixth were seen once. Sample: PBMCs or a T cell subset sorted from them (not recorded which). These receptors originate from a man between 18 and 29 years old who had mild COVID-19 (a few samples of this study predate the infection). Cell type and time point are not known.

In this sample, this clonotype turned up many times. The rearrangement joins TRBV4-3 to TRBJ2-7; D is undetermined. Germline lookup yields CDR1 LGHNA and CDR2 YSLEER. The CDR3 extends over 14 amino acids. Trimming removed 0 bases from V and 0 bases from J, with 6 bases in between. The CDR3, as DNA: TGCGCCAGCAGCCAAGAGCCGGGCTCCTACGAGCAGTACTTC. Translation: CASSQEPGSYEQYF.

This chain joins TRBV24-1 and TRBJ2-1, with D unresolved. CDR3 size: 14 residues. Between the trimmed V and J ends, which lost 3 bases and 6 bases, there was a span of 11 bases. Germline assignment: CDR1 KGHDR and CDR2 SFDVKD. CDR3: CATSDLIQPNEQFF. The CDR3 DNA is TGTGCCACCAGTGATCTTATACAGCCCAATGAGCAGTTCTTC.